The rows below give T cell receptor beta chains drawn from one sample of a study of blood T cells in healthy people across ages. TCRdb ran MiXCR on the 5' RACE reads and lists one entry per CDR3 protein. Here the sample spans approximately 810,000 distinct CDR3 sequences, 35% to 40% being singletons. Sequencing used blood. These receptors came from a man between 18 and 29 years old in good health. CDR3s include the opening cysteine and the closing phenylalanine or tryptophan. Fields, in order: D gene, CDR3 length, V gene, clone size, J gene, CDR3 DNA, CDR3 protein. A D gene is named only where the DNA matches it firmly. For some rows the clone size is stated as once, few or many, or as a class when expanded; others skip it.

.	13	TRBV6-1	.	TRBJ2-1	TGTGCCAGCAGTGAATTGGTGAACAATGAGCAGTTCTTC	CASSELVNNEQFF
.	16	TRBV29-1	.	TRBJ2-1	TGCGGCGTTGCTGGGGTGGAGGGGGGCCACTACAATGAGCAGTTCTTC	CGVAGVEGGHYNEQFF
TRBD2	16	TRBV9	few	TRBJ2-7	TGTGCCAGCAGCGTAGACCCTAGCGGGGGTTCCTACGAGCAGTACTTC	CASSVDPSGGSYEQYF
.	13	TRBV7-2	.	TRBJ2-5	TGTGCCAGCAGCCCGTGGGGGGGGCAGACCCAGTACTTC	CASSPWGGQTQYF
.	16	TRBV4-1	few	TRBJ1-2	TGCGCCAGCAGCCAAGATGGTTCCGGAGAAGGGCGAGGCTACACCTTC	CASSQDGSGEGRGYTF
.	14	TRBV20-1	many	TRBJ2-7	TGCAGTGCCGGACCGACACCCAACTCCTACGAGCAGTACTTC	CSAGPTPNSYEQYF
TRBD2	14	TRBV4-1	.	TRBJ2-1	TGTGCCAGCAGCCAAGGACTAGCGGACAATGAGCAGTTCTTC	CASSQGLADNEQFF
.	16	TRBV4-3	many	TRBJ2-1	TGCGCCAGCAGCCAAGAGGCAGGGGTAATTTACAATGAGCAGTTCTTC	CASSQEAGVIYNEQFF
TRBD2	13	TRBV5-1	few	TRBJ2-3	TGCGCCAGCAGCGGGGGACTAGCAGATACGCAGTATTTT	CASSGGLADTQYF
.	14	TRBV7-3	few	TRBJ2-5	TGTGCCAGCAGCTTAGGGGGGCAGGGAGAGACCCAGTACTTC	CASSLGGQGETQYF
TRBD1	14	TRBV7-2	.	TRBJ1-1	TGTGCCAGCAGCCCACTCAGGGGGCGGACTGAAGCTTTCTTT	CASSPLRGRTEAFF
.	13	TRBV20-1	.	TRBJ1-2	TGCAGAGCAAAAGAGCATGCAAACTATGGCTACACCTTC	CRAKEHANYGYTF
.	11	TRBV6-5	many	TRBJ2-5	TGTGCCAGCAGTACAGAAGAGACCCAGTACTTC	CASSTEETQYF
TRBD1	13	TRBV20-1	few	TRBJ1-1	TGCAGTGCTAGAGGATCAGGACAGGGGGCAGCTTTCTTT	CSARGSGQGAAFF
.	21	TRBV24-1	.	TRBJ2-3	TGTGCCACCAGTGACCAGGGGGGGGTGAAGGGACAAGGGCAGATCACAGATACGCAGTATTTT	CATSDQGGVKGQGQITDTQYF
.	14	TRBV4-1	few	TRBJ2-5	TGCGCCAGCAGTCTGACAGGGAGGGGAGAGGACCAGTACTTC	CASSLTGRGEDQYF
.	15	TRBV2	few	TRBJ1-4	TGTGCCAGCAGTGTTGAGGGGCGCCCTAATGAAAAACTGTTTTTT	CASSVEGRPNEKLFF
.	12	TRBV19	few	TRBJ1-1	TGTGCCAGTAGTGGAGGGCTCACTGAAGCTTTCTTT	CASSGGLTEAFF
.	15	TRBV2	.	TRBJ1-5	TGTGCCAGCAGAGCTCAGGGGCGGCAGGGGCAGCCCCAGCATTTT	CASRAQGRQGQPQHF
.	17	TRBV19	.	TRBJ1-2	TGTGCCAGTAGTACTTGGCTGCAGGGGATTCGGAGTTATGGCTACACCTTC	CASSTWLQGIRSYGYTF
TRBD2	12	TRBV19	few	TRBJ2-1	TGTGCCAGTAGTATAGGGGGGAGGGCTCTGTTCTTC	CASSIGGRALFF
.	14	TRBV7-2	.	TRBJ2-1	TGTGCCAGCAGCCCCCAGCAGTTTTCCGATGAGCAGTTCTTC	CASSPQQFSDEQFF
.	15	TRBV10-3	few	TRBJ1-1	TGTGCCATCAGTGAGGGTGTTGCTTTGAACACTGAAGCTTTCTTT	CAISEGVALNTEAFF
TRBD2	15	TRBV20-1	few	TRBJ2-3	TGCAGTGCCCCCCCGCGACTAGCGGCTTTAGAGACGCAGTATTTT	CSAPPRLAALETQYF
.	16	TRBV28	.	TRBJ2-5	TGTGCCAGCAGTTTATCAGGGTTCGGGAAGAACAATGAGCAGTACTTC	CASSLSGFGKNNEQYF
TRBD2	16	TRBV9	.	TRBJ2-1	TGTGCCAGCAGACCTCCTAGCGGGGGGGCCGCGAATGAGCAGTTCTTC	CASRPPSGGAANEQFF
TRBD1	19	TRBV10-2	.	TRBJ2-1	TGCGCCAGTAGGCCCGGGACAGACCTGACCGCATACTCCTACATTGAGCAGTTCTTC	CASRPGTDLTAYSYIEQFF
.	15	TRBV18	few	TRBJ1-4	TGTGCCAGCTCCCAACCACTGGTCAGGACGGAAAAACTGTTTTTT	CASSQPLVRTEKLFF
.	14	TRBV12-3/TRBV12-4	few	TRBJ1-5	TGTGCCAGCAGTCTTACTCCGGTTTATCAGCCCCAGCATTTT	CASSLTPVYQPQHF
.	16	TRBV7-9	.	TRBJ1-4	TGTGCCAGCAGCTTTGCCTTACCCGGGGCTAATGAAAAACTGTTTTTT	CASSFALPGANEKLFF
TRBD1	16	TRBV12-3/TRBV12-4	many	TRBJ2-4	TGTGCCAGCAGTATCGGACAGGGGGGAGCCAAAAACATTCAGTACTTC	CASSIGQGGAKNIQYF
TRBD1	14	TRBV28	once	TRBJ2-5	TGTGCCAGTGAAACGGGACAGTCACTAGAGACCCAGTACTTC	CASETGQSLETQYF
.	14	TRBV13	.	TRBJ1-2	TGTGCCAGCAGCTTAGGGAGGCGGATATATGGCTACACCTTC	CASSLGRRIYGYTF
TRBD1	16	TRBV7-9	few	TRBJ2-1	TGTGCCAGCAGGCCCGGGACAGGGAACTCCTACAATGAGCAGTTCTTC	CASRPGTGNSYNEQFF
.	11	TRBV20-1	.	TRBJ2-7	TGCAGTGCTAGCCTGCCGGGGGAGCAGTACTTC	CSASLPGEQYF
.	13	TRBV9	few	TRBJ1-2	TGTGCCAGCAGTCCCGACAGCGGCTATGGCTACACCTTC	CASSPDSGYGYTF
.	11	TRBV28	.	TRBJ2-1	TGTGCCGTAGACAGTTACAATGAGCAGTTCTTC	CAVDSYNEQFF